This entry lists 3 T cell receptor beta chains sequenced from one sample in a study of cytomegalovirus exposure and HLA in healthy donors. Using immunoSEQ multiplex PCR, the repertoire was profiled, and TCRdb retains in-frame clones only, with some absent. Of 150,000 to 200,000 clones in the sample, around nine tenths are singletons; the top ten hold roughly 1.4%. Source material: PBMCs. These TCRs come from a woman under 40 in good health and CMV-seronegative.

This rearrangement joins TRBV11-2 to TRBJ2-7; TRBD1 aligns across 7 bases. The germline gives CDR1 SGHAT, CDR2 FQNNGV. With 4 bases clipped from V and 5 bases from J, the junction kept 17 bases outside the gene matches. The CDR3 loop spans 17 amino acids. The CDR3 region is CASSSRAVTGFFDEQYF. The CDR3 DNA sequence: TGTGCCAGCAGCTCGAGAGCGGTGACAGGGTTTTTCGACGAGCAGTACTTC.

The rearrangement joins TRBV2 to TRBJ2-2; unclear D gene. CDR1 SNHLY and CDR2 FYNNEI come from the germline V gene. The CDR3 extends over 15 amino acids. Trimming took 4 bases from V and 1 from J, leaving 10 bases between them. CDR3 nucleotides: TGTGCCAGCAGTGGAAGGAGTTTGAACACCGGGGAGCTGTTTTTT. This encodes CASSGRSLNTGELFF.

The rearrangement links TRBV2 to TRBJ2-5; 7 bases fit TRBD1. This CDR3 region has 12 residues. V dropped 9 bases and J dropped 3; count of bases not matched to a gene: 4. Germline V gene lookup returns CDR1 SNHLY and CDR2 FYNNEI. The CDR3 DNA follows: TGTGCCAGAAACAGGGGCGAAGAGACCCAGTACTTC. This gives the protein CARNRGEETQYF.